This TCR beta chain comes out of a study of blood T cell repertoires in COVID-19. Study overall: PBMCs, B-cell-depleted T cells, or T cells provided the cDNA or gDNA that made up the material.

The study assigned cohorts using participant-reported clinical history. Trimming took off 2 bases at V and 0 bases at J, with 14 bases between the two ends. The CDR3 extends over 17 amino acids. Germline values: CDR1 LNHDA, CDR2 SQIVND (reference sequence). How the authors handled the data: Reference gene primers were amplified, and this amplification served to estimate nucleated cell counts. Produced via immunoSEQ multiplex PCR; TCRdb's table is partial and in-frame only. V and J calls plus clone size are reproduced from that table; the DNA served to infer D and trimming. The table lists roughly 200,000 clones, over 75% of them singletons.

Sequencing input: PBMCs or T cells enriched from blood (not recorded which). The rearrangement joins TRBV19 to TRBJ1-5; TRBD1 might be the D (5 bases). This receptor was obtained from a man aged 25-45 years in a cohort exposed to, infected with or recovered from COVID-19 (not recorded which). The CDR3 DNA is TGTGCCAGTAGTATACGGGGGGTCGCCAATAGCAATCAGCCCCAGCATTTT. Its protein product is CASSIRGVANSNQPQHF.